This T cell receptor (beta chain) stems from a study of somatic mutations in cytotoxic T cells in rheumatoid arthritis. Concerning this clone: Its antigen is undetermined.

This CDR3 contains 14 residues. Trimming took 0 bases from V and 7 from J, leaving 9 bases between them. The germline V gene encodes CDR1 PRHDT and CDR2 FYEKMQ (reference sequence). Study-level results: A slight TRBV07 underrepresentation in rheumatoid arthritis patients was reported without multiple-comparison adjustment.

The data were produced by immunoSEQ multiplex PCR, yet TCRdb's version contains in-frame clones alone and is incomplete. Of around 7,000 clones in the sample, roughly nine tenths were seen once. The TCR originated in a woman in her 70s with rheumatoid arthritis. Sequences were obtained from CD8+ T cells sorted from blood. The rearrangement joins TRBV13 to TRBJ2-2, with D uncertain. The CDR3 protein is CASSLGRPLGELFF. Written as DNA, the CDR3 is TGTGCCAGCAGCTTAGGGCGGCCGCTCGGGGAGCTGTTTTTT.